This T cell receptor (beta chain) derives from a study of early stage breast cancer tumors. Regarding the study as a whole: Enriched TCRB sequences shared across patients were mostly commonly generated sequences.

In this sample, this clone turned up once. Its target is unknown. This table comes from immunoSEQ multiplex PCR, and its TCRdb copy is limited to in-frame clones, with some not included. The data show over 40,000 clones, around 80% seen once. The CDR3 runs 15 residues. The V gene's germline CDR1 is MNHEY and CDR2 SVGAGI. Trimming removed 0 bases from V and 0 bases from J, with 9 bases in between. The specimen sequenced was blood. This sequence joins TRBV6-5 and TRBJ2-7; perhaps TRBD2 as D (6 bases). The sequence was collected from a person aged 35 to 50 with breast cancer. In DNA, the CDR3 is TGTGCCAGCAGTTACTCGGGGGGACTCTCCTACGAGCAGTACTTC. Protein: CASSYSGGLSYEQYF.